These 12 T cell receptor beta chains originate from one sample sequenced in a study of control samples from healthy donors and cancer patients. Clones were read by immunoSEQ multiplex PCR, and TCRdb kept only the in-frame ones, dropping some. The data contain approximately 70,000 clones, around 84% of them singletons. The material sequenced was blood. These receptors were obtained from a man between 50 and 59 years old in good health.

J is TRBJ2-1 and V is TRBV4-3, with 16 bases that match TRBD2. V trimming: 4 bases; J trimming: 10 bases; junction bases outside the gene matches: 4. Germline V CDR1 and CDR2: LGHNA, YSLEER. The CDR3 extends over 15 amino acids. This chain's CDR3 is CASSPGLAGGDEQFF. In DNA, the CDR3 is TGCGCCAGCAGCCCGGGACTAGCGGGAGGGGACGAGCAGTTCTTC.

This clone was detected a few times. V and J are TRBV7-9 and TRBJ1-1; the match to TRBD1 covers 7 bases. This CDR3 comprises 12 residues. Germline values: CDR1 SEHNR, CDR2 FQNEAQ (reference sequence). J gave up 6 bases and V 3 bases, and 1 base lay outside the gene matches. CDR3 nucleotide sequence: TGTGCCAGCAGCTTCGACAGGGCTGAAGCTTTCTTT. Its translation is CASSFDRAEAFF.

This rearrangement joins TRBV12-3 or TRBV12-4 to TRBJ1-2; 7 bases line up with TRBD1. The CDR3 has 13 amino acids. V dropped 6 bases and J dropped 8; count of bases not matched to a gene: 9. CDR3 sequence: CASSRRQGAGYTF. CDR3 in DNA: TGTGCCAGCAGCAGACGACAGGGCGCGGGCTACACCTTC.

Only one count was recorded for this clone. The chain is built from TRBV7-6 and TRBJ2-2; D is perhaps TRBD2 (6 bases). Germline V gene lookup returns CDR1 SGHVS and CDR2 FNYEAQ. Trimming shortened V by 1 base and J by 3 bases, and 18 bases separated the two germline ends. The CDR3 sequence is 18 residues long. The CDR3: CASSLGGIGGIDTGELFF. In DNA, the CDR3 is TGTGCCAGCAGCTTAGGAGGAATAGGAGGGATTGACACCGGGGAGCTGTTTTTT.

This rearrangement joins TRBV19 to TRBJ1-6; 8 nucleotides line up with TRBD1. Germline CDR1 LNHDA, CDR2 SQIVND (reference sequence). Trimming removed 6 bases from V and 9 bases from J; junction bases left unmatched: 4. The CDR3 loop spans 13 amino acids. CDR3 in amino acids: CASRDRAASPLHF. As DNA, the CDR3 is TGTGCCAGTAGGGACAGGGCCGCTTCACCCCTCCACTTT.

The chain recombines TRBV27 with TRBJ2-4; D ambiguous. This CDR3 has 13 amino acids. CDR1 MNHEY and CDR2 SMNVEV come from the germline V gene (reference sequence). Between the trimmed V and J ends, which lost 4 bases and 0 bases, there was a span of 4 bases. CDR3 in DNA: TGTGCCAGCAGTTCATTAGCCAAAAACATTCAGTACTTC. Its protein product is CASSSLAKNIQYF.

CDR3 amino acids: CASSKRGGPSGNTIYF. CDR3 nucleotide sequence: TGTGCCAGCAGCAAACGCGGGGGCCCCTCTGGAAACACCATATATTTT. This chain links TRBV21-1 with TRBJ1-3. TRBV21-1 is listed as a pseudogene. There are 16 residues in the CDR3.

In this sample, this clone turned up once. The CDR3 here is CSASAGTNYGYTF. The CDR3 nucleotides read TGCAGTGCTAGTGCAGGGACTAACTATGGCTACACCTTC. The chain links TRBV20-1 to TRBJ1-2, with D perhaps TRBD1 (5 bases). CDR3 length equals 13 residues. V was pared by 3 bases and J by 0 bases, with 8 bases between. CDR1 is DFQATT and CDR2 is SNEGSKA in the germline V gene (reference sequence).

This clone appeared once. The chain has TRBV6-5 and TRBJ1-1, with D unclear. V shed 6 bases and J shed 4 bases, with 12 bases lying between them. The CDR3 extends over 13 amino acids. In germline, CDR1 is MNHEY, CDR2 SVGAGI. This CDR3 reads CASRDHMSTEAFF. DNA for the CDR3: TGTGCCAGCAGAGACCATATGTCCACTGAAGCTTTCTTT.

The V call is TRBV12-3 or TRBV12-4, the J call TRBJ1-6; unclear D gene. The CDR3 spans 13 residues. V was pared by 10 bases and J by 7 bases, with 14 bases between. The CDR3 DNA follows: TGTGCCACCCACGGCGGCCCGAATTCACCCCTCCACTTT. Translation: CATHGGPNSPLHF.

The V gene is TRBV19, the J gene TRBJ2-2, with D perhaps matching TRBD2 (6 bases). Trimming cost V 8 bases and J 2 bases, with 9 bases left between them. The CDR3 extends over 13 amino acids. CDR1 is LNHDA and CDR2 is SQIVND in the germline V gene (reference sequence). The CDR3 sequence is CASWDSNTGELFF. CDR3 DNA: TGTGCCAGTTGGGACTCAAACACCGGGGAGCTGTTTTTT.

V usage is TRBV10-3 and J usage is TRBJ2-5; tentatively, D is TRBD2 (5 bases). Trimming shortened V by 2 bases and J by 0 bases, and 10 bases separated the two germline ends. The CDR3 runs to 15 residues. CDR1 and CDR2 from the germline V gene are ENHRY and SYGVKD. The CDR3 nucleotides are TGTGCCATCAGTGAGCGGACTCCCTACCAAGAGACCCAGTACTTC. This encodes CAISERTPYQETQYF.